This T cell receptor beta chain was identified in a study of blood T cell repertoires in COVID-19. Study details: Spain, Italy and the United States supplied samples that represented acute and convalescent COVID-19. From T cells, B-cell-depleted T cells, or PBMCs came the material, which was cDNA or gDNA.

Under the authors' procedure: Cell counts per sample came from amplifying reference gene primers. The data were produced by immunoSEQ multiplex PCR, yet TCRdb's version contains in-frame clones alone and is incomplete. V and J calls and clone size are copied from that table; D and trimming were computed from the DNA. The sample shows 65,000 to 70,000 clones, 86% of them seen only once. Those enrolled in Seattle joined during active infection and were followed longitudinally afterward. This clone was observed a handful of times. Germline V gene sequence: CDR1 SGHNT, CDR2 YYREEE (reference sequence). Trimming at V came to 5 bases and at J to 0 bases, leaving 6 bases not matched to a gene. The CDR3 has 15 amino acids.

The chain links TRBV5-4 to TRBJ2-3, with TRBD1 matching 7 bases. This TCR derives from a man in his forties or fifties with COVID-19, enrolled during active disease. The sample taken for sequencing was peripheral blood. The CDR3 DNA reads TGTGCCAGCAGTCCCGACAGGGCTAGCACAGATACGCAGTATTTT. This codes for CASSPDRASTDTQYF.